This T cell receptor beta chain was identified in a study of neurological immune-mediated disorders. 5'RACE generated cDNA with 10-nucleotide random UMIs. The output of every sequencing run exceeded 170 million TCR-beta sequences, derived from 15-18 subjects. TCRdb reprocessed the 5' RACE reads via MiXCR and lists one record per CDR3 protein. The sample shows around 56,000 distinct CDR3 sequences, 20% to 30% of them seen only once. V was pared by 6 bases and J by 12 bases, with 10 bases of the junction left unmatched. CDR3 size: 12 residues. Time point reported: technical triplicate 2. This clonotype came up many times. Its antigen is unknown. Whole-study results and caveats: No sharing of CDR3 amino acid sequences was observed among expanded clones across subjects, suggesting private repertoires in all groups.

The rearrangement links TRBV12-3 or TRBV12-4 to TRBJ1-1, with 7 bases lining up with TRBD1. Specimen: PBMCs. The clonotype was recovered from a man in his sixties with HTLV-1-associated myelopathy (HAM/TSP). The chain's CDR3 is CASSRKDRVTFF. As DNA, the CDR3 is TGTGCCAGCAGCCGCAAAGACAGGGTTACTTTCTTT.